These 14 T cell receptor beta chains were sequenced from one sample in a study of blood T cell repertoires in COVID-19. Clones were read by immunoSEQ multiplex PCR, and TCRdb kept only the in-frame ones, dropping some. Among some 50,000 clones, about 85% were seen once, and the ten largest hold about 3%. What was sequenced was peripheral blood. Receptors originate from a man in his fifties with acute or convalescent COVID-19.

The chain is built from TRBV28 and TRBJ2-2, with no clear D. The CDR3 has 15 residues. The germline V gene has CDR1 MDHEN and CDR2 SYDVKM. The V gene lost 6 bases and the J gene lost 6 bases, with 17 bases spanning the gap. The CDR3 protein is CASSLFSEEPGELFF. The CDR3 DNA sequence: TGTGCCAGCAGCCTTTTTTCCGAGGAACCCGGGGAGCTGTTTTTT.

This clone was counted only a few times. This chain joins TRBV20-1 and TRBJ1-2; TRBD1 might be the D (6 bases). This CDR3 is built from 11 residues. V lost 4 bases and J 6 bases, leaving 9 bases between the germline ends. Germline assignment: CDR1 DFQATT and CDR2 SNEGSKA (reference sequence). As DNA, the CDR3 is TGCAGTGCTACAGGGGATCATGGCTACACCTTC. Protein: CSATGDHGYTF.

This clone was seen a handful of times. The chain couples TRBV4-2 to TRBJ2-5; 14 nucleotides align to TRBD2. CDR1 LGHNA and CDR2 YNFKEQ come from the germline V gene. V shed 0 bases, J shed 5 bases, and the junction held 2 bases outside the gene matches. There are 16 residues in the CDR3. The CDR3 region is CASSQDGTSGSETQYF. In DNA form, the CDR3 reads TGTGCCAGCAGCCAAGATGGGACTAGCGGGAGTGAGACCCAGTACTTC.

The chain employs TRBV24-1 and TRBJ2-1, with a weak D call TRBD1 (5 bases). The CDR3 sequence is 12 residues long. V dropped 4 bases and J dropped 8 bases, with 8 bases sitting between them. The germline V gene encodes CDR1 KGHDR and CDR2 SFDVKD. Here the CDR3 DNA reads TGTGCCACCAGTGAAGCACAGGATGAGCAGTTCTTC. Its protein is CATSEAQDEQFF.

The chain employs TRBV4-1 and TRBJ2-7; D not certain. Looked up from germline, CDR1 is MGHRA and CDR2 is YSYEKL. The CDR3 is 14 amino acids. With 3 bases removed from V and 0 bases from J, the gap between germline ends came to 9 bases. The CDR3 sequence is CASSHLLPSYEQYF. The CDR3, as DNA: TGCGCCAGCAGCCATTTACTACCCTCCTACGAGCAGTACTTC.

The gene calls are TRBV1 and TRBJ1-2; TRBD1 reflects the table's D call only, with no check against the DNA. TRBV1 is flagged as a pseudogene. The CDR3 contains 16 residues. CDR3 DNA: TGCACCAGCAGCCCGCCGGGACAGGGACAAATCGATGGCTACACCTTC. Translated, it gives CTSSPPGQGQIDGYTF.

This chain joins TRBV18 and TRBJ1-1; a weak D match, TRBD1 (6 bases). Trimming removed 3 bases at V and 1 base at J, with 15 bases between. The germline V gene has CDR1 KGHSH and CDR2 LQKENI. The CDR3 has 16 residues. The CDR3 nucleotides read TGTGCCAGCTCACCTAACCGGGACACTAAGAACACTGAAGCTTTCTTT. Translation: CASSPNRDTKNTEAFF.

CDR3 bases: TGTGCCAGCAGCGCGGGCTCGGGACTAGCGGGCAATGAGCAGTTCTTC. Encoded protein: CASSAGSGLAGNEQFF. The chain combines TRBV5-5 with TRBJ2-1; 12 bases agree with TRBD2. The CDR3 runs 16 residues. V shed 4 bases and J 6 bases; nucleotides not matched to a gene: 8. The germline CDR1 and CDR2 sequences are SGHKS and YYEKEE (reference sequence).

This sequence joins TRBV3-1 (or the pseudogene TRBV3-2) and TRBJ2-3, with 9 bases that match TRBD2. The CDR3 spans 15 residues. Germline CDR1 and CDR2: LGHDT and YNNKEL (reference sequence). J lost 0 bases, V lost 7 bases, and 5 bases had no gene match. The CDR3 sequence: CASTPTSGSTDTQYF. The CDR3 DNA reads TGTGCCAGCACCCCGACTAGCGGCAGCACAGATACGCAGTATTTT.

This clone was seen just once. CDR3 in DNA: TGTGCCACCAGCAGAGATCGCCCGACAGGGAGAACTGGACGGACCATATATTTT. Amino acids: CATSRDRPTGRTGRTIYF. This rearrangement joins TRBV15 to TRBJ1-3; 7 bases line up with TRBD1. Per germline, CDR1 LNHNV and CDR2 YYDKDF (reference sequence). The V gene end was trimmed by 0 bases and the J gene end by 10 bases; junction bases not matched to a gene: 18. This CDR3 has 18 residues.

Remarks on this clone: At one boundary the junction diverges from the germline segment, which might be a read error. The chain employs TRBV6-6 and TRBJ1-1; tentatively, D is TRBD1 (5 bases). Germline lookup yields CDR1 MNHNY and CDR2 SVGAGI (reference sequence). The CDR3 loop spans 12 amino acids. This CDR3 reads CACRAQNTEAFF. The CDR3 DNA reads as TGTGCCTGCAGGGCCCAGAACACTGAAGCTTTCTTT.

This clone was found once. The chain has TRBV7-8 and TRBJ2-5, with D possibly being TRBD2 (6 bases). This CDR3 is built from 18 residues. Germline CDR1 SGHVS, CDR2 FQNEAQ. V dropped 4 bases and J dropped 4 bases, with 25 bases sitting between them. The CDR3 bases are TGTGCCAGCAGCTCTTATGCCACCAGGCAGGGAGGTGTAGAGACCCAGTACTTC. As protein: CASSSYATRQGGVETQYF.

The chain is built from TRBV28 and TRBJ1-6; unclear D gene. The CDR3 loop spans 13 amino acids. Trimming took off 3 bases at V and 8 bases at J, with 8 bases between the two ends. Germline values: CDR1 MDHEN, CDR2 SYDVKM. This CDR3 is CASSFIADSPLHF. CDR3 coding DNA: TGTGCCAGCAGTTTCATAGCGGATTCACCCCTCCACTTT.

A single count supports this clone. V usage is TRBV2 and J usage is TRBJ2-1; TRBD2 aligns across 9 bases. After removal of 1 base from V and 0 bases from J, the junction contained 4 bases not matched to a gene. Germline V gene data show CDR1 as SNHLY and CDR2 as FYNNEI. This CDR3 contains 17 residues. In DNA form, the CDR3 reads TGTGCCAGCAGTGAAGAGGGTAGCGGGAGCTCCTACAATGAGCAGTTCTTC. The encoded protein is CASSEEGSGSSYNEQFF. Using reference TRBV2 and TRBJ2-1 for the parts outside the CDR3, the full variable domain is EPEVTQTPSHQVTQMGQEVILRCVPISNHLYFYWYRQILGQKVEFLVSFYNNEISEKSEIFDDQFSVERPDGSNFTLKIRSTKLEDSAMYFCASSEEGSGSSYNEQFFGPGTRLTVL.